This T cell receptor beta chain stems from a study of Ad26.COV2.S vaccination and SARS-CoV-2 variants. Notes on the study in general: The analyses of TCR breadth and depth may have understated the size of total T cell responses. Greater spike-specific TCR breadth was seen in vaccine recipients than in placebo recipients.

V shed 6 bases and J shed 1 base, with 7 bases lying between them. From germline, CDR1 is MNHNY and CDR2 SVGAGI (reference sequence). There are 13 residues in the CDR3. Repertoires were generated with immunoSEQ multiplex PCR, while TCRdb's copy carries only in-frame clones and drops some. The sample lists 180,000 or so clones, roughly 87% occurring once. This clone turned up a few times. Its antigen is unknown. The specimen was peripheral blood, collected after recovery from COVID-19. This chain connects TRBV6-6 to TRBJ1-3; D gene unclear. This sequence was found in a human donor who had recovered from COVID-19. This CDR3 reads CASSYSSGNTIYF. CDR3 sequence (DNA): TGTGCCAGCAGCTACAGTTCTGGAAACACCATATATTTT.